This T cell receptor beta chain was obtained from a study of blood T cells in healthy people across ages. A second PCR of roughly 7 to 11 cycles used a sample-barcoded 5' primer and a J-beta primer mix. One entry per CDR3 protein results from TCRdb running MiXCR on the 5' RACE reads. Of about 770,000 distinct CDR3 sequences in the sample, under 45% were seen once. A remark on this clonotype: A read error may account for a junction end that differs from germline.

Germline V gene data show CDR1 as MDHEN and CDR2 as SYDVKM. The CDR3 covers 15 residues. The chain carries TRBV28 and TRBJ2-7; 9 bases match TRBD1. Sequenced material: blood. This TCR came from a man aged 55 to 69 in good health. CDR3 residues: CASRRGQGNSHEQYF. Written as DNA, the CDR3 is TGTGCCAGCAGGCGGGGACAGGGAAACTCCCACGAGCAGTACTTC.